What follows are 3 T cell receptor beta chains derived from one specimen sequenced in a study of blood T cell repertoires in COVID-19. Method: immunoSEQ multiplex PCR; TCRdb's copy keeps in-frame clones and lacks some. This sample has roughly 60,000 clones, with about nine tenths found just once. Material: peripheral blood. These receptors were taken from a human donor with acute or convalescent COVID-19. The donor label of this sample is uncertain.

The CDR3 sequence is CASSPPRLAGGNEQFF. CDR3 nucleotides: TGTGCCAGCAGCCCCCCCCGGCTAGCGGGGGGCAATGAGCAGTTCTTC. The chain recombines TRBV7-6 with TRBJ2-1; 11 positions agree with TRBD2. Germline loops: CDR1 SGHVS, CDR2 FNYEAQ. This CDR3 contains 16 residues. The V segment lost 5 bases and the J segment 6 bases; nucleotides outside the gene matches: 9.

The chain combines TRBV5-1 with TRBJ2-5; TRBD2 matches 7 bases. The germline V gene has CDR1 SGHRS and CDR2 YFSETQ. CDR3 length: 12 amino acids. The V gene end was trimmed by 4 bases and the J gene end by 9 bases; junction bases not matched to a gene: 6. The CDR3 DNA reads as TGCGCCAGCAGCACCCGGGGGGATGCCCAGTACTTC. Its protein is CASSTRGDAQYF.

The gene calls are TRBV19 and TRBJ1-1; TRBD1 is a possible D gene (6 bases). V dropped 11 bases and J dropped 5 bases, with 12 bases sitting between them. The CDR3 is made up of 11 amino acids. In germline, CDR1 is LNHDA, CDR2 SQIVND (reference sequence). CDR3 region: CAALGTTEAFF. In DNA form, the CDR3 reads TGTGCCGCCCTGGGGACAACTGAAGCTTTCTTT.